This T cell receptor beta chain was recovered during a study of OX40 agonist ivuxolimab in advanced cancers. Study-level findings and limits: Among T cells, CD8+ cells averaged more expanded clones than CD4+ cells.

Per germline, CDR1 SGHNT and CDR2 YYREEE (reference sequence). This CDR3 contains 13 residues. Clones were sequenced by immunoSEQ multiplex PCR, and TCRdb holds only the in-frame ones, with some missing. The table includes fewer than 95,000 clones, just under 90% detected once. About this clone itself: The antigen remains unidentified.

This TCR was recovered from an adult with an advanced solid tumor such as melanoma, head and neck, liver or kidney cancer. The V and J genes are TRBV5-4 and TRBJ2-5, with D hard to call. The J call may not be correct, given that the DNA end is closer to TRBJ2-7. The sequencing here drew on CD4+ or CD8+ T cells sorted from blood, taken in a trial of the OX40 agonist ivuxolimab. The CDR3 DNA reads as TGTGCCAGCAGCTTCGCGGAAGCCTACGAGCAGTACTTC. It specifies CASSFAEAYEQYF.